This T cell receptor beta chain was captured by sequencing in a study of blood T cell repertoires in COVID-19. The ends were cut back, 1 base at V and 4 bases at J, with 14 bases in the middle. Per germline, CDR1 SGHDT and CDR2 YYEEEE. The CDR3 loop spans 15 amino acids. Generated by immunoSEQ multiplex PCR, the TCRdb table keeps only in-frame clones and is missing some. The table lists tens of thousands of clones, over 60% of them singletons. Sequencing was carried out using peripheral blood. The chain recombines TRBV5-6 with TRBJ1-2; perhaps TRBD1 as D (6 bases). The TCR originated in a man between 60 and 75 years old with COVID-19, enrolled during active disease. The CDR3 bases are TGTGCCAGCAGCTTGCGGGCGGGGGGCTCCTATGGCTACACCTTC. Translating gives CASSLRAGGSYGYTF.